This TCR beta chain was profiled in a study of blood T cells in healthy people across ages. Overall study findings and caveats: Estimates based on one million T cells were treated as lower bounds. Comparison with aged donors showed that long-lived donors had more naive CD4+ cells and higher diversity.

Each sample had at least 6 million PBMCs isolated. Primers used in a second PCR of roughly 6 to 12 cycles were a sample-barcoded 5' primer and a J-beta primer mix. A template-switch adaptor containing 12 random nucleotides labeled each cDNA molecule. From the 5' RACE reads, TCRdb called clonotypes with MiXCR, one entry per CDR3 protein. The sample includes 1.5 million or so distinct CDR3 sequences, about 42% of them seen just once. The germline CDR1 and CDR2 sequences are SNHLY and FYNNEI. The CDR3 length is 12 residues. Concerning this clonotype itself: The antigen is undetermined.

The rearrangement links TRBV2 to TRBJ2-4; possibly TRBD2 for D (6 bases). The J call is uncertain, as TRBJ2-7 better fits the DNA end. The sample taken for sequencing was blood. The clonotype originates from a woman aged 18-29 years in good health. The chain's CDR3 is CASCPQRDEQYF. CDR3 sequence (DNA): TGTGCCAGCTGTCCCCAGCGGGACGAGCAGTACTTC.